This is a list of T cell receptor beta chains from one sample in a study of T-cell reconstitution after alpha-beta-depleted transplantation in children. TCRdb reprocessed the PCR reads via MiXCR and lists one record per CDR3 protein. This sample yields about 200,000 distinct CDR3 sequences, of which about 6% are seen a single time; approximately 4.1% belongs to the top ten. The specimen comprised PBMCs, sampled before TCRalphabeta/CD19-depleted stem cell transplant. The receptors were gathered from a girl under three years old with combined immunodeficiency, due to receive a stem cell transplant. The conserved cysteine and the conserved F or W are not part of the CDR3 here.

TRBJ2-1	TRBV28	ASNIQGNAYNEQF
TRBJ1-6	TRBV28	ASTGIKNSPLH
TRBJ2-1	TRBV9	ASSVDSGGANEQF
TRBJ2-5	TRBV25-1	ASSEPTGVQETQY
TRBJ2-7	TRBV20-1	SARESAGALLYEQY
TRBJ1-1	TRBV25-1	ASMGTLGAEAF
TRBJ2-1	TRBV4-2	ASSATLDGGLGLF
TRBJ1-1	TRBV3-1	AFSLSPTGNTEAF
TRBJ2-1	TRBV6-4	ASSDVGLAGNEQF
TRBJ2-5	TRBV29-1	SGTSWGQETQY
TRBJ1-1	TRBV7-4	ASSLGPGQTSMITEAF
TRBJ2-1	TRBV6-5	ASRTEHEQF
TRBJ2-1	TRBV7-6	ASSIRSGGVYNEQF
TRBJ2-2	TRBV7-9	ATLAENTGELF
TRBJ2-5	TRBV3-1	ASSQVDRETQY
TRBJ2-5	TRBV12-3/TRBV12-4	ASSLNDGTQY
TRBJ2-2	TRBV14	ASSQYFSNTGELF
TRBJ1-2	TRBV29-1	SVEDLGGKGAYGYT
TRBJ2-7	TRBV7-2	ASSLASGDVYEQY
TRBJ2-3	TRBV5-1	ASSLGDGADTQY
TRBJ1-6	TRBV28	ASSLSPSPLH
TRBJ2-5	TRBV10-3	AISQAQETQY
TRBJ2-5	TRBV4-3	ASSQSTGVETQY
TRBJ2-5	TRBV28	ASSPRFPPETQY
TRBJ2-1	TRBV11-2	ASSLEAGGLWYNEQF
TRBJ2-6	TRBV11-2	ASSLETANVLT
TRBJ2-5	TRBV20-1	SANWIGRPVGTQY
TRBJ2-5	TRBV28	ASRQTGFKETQY
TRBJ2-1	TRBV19	ASSISDRPRYNEQF
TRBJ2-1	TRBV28	ASSASGREF